This T cell receptor beta chain was sequenced for a study of cytomegalovirus exposure and HLA in healthy donors. Amplification used 60 Vbeta primers and 13 Jbeta primers. Assay: immunoSEQ multiplex PCR; the TCRdb copy retains only in-frame clones and omits some. The sample shows roughly 100,000 clones, 83% of them seen only once. Per germline, CDR1 MNHEY and CDR2 SVGAGI. The CDR3 sequence is 14 residues long. V lost 5 bases, J lost 8 bases, and 18 bases lay in between. The chain uses TRBV6-5 and TRBJ1-2, with D perhaps matching TRBD1 (6 bases). Sequencing used PBMCs. This clonotype originated in a man younger than 35 in good health and CMV-seronegative. The CDR3 nucleotides read TGTGCCAGCAGTCAACTAACAGGGATGGGCGGCTACACCTTC. This codes for CASSQLTGMGGYTF.